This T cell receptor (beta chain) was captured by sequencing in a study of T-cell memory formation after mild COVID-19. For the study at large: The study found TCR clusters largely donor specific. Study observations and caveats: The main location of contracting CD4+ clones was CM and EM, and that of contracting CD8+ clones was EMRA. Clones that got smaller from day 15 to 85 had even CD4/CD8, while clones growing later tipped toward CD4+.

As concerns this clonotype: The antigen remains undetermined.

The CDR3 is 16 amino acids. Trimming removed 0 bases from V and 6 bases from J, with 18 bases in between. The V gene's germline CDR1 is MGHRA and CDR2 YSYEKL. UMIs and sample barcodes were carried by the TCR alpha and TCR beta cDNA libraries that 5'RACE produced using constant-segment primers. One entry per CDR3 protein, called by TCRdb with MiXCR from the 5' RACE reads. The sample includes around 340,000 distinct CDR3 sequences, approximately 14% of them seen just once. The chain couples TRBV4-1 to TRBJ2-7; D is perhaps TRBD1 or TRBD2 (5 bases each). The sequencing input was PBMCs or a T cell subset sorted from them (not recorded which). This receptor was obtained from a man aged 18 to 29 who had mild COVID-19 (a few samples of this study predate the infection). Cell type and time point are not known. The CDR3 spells CASSQEGVEGYGEQYF. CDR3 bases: TGCGCCAGCAGCCAAGAGGGGGTCGAGGGTTATGGCGAGCAGTACTTC.